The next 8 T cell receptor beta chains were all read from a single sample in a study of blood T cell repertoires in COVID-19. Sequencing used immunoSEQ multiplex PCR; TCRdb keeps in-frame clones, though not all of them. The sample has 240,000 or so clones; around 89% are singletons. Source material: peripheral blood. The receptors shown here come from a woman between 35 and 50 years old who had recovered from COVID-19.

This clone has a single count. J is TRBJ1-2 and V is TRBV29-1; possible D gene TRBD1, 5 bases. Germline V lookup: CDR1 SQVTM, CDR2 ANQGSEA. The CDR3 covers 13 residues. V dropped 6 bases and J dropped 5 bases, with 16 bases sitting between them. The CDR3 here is CSVATGGIYGYTF. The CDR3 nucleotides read TGCAGCGTCGCAACAGGTGGGATTTATGGCTACACCTTC.

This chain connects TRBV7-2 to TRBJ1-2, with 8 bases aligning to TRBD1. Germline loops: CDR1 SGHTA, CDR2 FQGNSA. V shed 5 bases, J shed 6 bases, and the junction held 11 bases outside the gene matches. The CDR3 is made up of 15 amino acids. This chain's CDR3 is CASSKKPGQGDGYTF. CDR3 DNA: TGTGCCAGCAGCAAAAAACCAGGACAGGGTGATGGCTACACCTTC.

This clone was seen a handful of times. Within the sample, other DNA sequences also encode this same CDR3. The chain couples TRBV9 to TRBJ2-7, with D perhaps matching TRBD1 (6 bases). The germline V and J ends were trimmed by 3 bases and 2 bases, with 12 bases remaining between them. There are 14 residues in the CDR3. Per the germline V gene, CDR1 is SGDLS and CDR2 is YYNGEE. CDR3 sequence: CASSAQGAPYEQYF. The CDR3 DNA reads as TGTGCCAGCAGCGCACAGGGAGCCCCCTACGAGCAGTACTTC.

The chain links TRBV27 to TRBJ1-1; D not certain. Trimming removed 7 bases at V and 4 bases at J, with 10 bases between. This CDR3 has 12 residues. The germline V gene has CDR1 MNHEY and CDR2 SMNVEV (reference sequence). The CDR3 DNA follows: TGTGCCAGCACCCGGGGTGGCACTGAAGCTTTCTTT. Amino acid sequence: CASTRGGTEAFF.

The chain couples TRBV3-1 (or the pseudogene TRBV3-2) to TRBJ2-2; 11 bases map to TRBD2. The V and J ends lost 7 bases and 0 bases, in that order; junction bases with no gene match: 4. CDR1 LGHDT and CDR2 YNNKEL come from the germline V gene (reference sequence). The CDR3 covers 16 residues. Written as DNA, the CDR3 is TGTGCCAGCAACCTAGCGGGAGGTCCGAACACCGGGGAGCTGTTTTTT. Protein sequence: CASNLAGGPNTGELFF.

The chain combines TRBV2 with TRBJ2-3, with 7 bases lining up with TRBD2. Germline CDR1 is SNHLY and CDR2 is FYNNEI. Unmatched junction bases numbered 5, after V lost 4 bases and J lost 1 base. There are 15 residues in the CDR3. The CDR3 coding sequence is TGTGCCAGCAGTGTGGCTAGCGGAGGCACAGATACGCAGTATTTT. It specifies CASSVASGGTDTQYF.

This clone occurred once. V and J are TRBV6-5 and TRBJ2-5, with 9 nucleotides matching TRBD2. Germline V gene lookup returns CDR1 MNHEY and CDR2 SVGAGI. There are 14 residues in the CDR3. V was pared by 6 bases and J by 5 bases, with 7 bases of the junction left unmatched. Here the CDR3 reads CASSPLAGMETQYF. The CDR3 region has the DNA TGTGCCAGCAGCCCGCTAGCGGGAATGGAGACCCAGTACTTC.

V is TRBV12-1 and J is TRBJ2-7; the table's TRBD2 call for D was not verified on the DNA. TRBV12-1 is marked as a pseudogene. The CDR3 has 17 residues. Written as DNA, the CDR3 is TGTGCCAACAGCTGGACTAGCGGGCCCCAGCCCTCCTACGAGCAGTACGTC. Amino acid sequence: CANSWTSGPQPSYEQYV.